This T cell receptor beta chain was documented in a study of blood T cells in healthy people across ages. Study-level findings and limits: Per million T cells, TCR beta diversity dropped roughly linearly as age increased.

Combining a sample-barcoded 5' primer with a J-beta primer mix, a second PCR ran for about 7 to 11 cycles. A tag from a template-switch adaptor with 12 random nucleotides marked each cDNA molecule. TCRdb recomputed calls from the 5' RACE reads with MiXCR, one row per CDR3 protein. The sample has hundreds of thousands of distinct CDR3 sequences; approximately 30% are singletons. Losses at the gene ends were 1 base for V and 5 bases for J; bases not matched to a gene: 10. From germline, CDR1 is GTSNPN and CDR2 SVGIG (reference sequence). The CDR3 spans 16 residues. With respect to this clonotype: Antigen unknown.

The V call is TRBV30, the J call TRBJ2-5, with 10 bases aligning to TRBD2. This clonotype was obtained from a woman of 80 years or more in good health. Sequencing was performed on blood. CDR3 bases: TGTGCCTGGAGTGGGACGAGCGGGGGGGTTAGGGAGACCCAGTACTTC. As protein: CAWSGTSGGVRETQYF.